The 21 T cell receptor beta chains reported below all come from one sample, sequenced in a study of blood T cell repertoires in COVID-19. TCRdb's copy holds only in-frame clones and misses some; the assay was immunoSEQ multiplex PCR. The sample includes about 110,000 clones, around 86% of them seen just once. Sequenced: peripheral blood. Receptors originate from a man aged 40-49 years with acute or convalescent COVID-19.

The J gene is TRBJ2-7, the V gene TRBV6-1, with 12 nucleotides matching TRBD2. Germline V gene lookup returns CDR1 MNHNS and CDR2 SASEGT. The CDR3 spans 15 residues. V dropped 3 bases and J dropped 2; count of bases not matched to a gene: 2. CDR3 loop: CASSEGLAGPYEQYF. CDR3 DNA: TGTGCCAGCAGTGAGGGACTAGCGGGTCCCTACGAGCAGTACTTC.

The chain combines TRBV2 with TRBJ1-6, with D unclear. There are 14 residues in the CDR3. Germline V gene sequence: CDR1 SNHLY, CDR2 FYNNEI. The V end was cut by 4 bases, the J end by 6 bases, with 10 bases between. This CDR3 is CASSGVGSNSPLHF. The DNA for the CDR3 is TGTGCCAGCAGTGGGGTAGGGAGTAATTCACCCCTCCACTTT.

V is TRBV10-3 and J is TRBJ2-5, with 7 bases lining up with TRBD2. The V gene end was trimmed by 11 bases and the J gene end by 5 bases; junction bases not matched to a gene: 8. This CDR3 is 12 amino acids long. Germline CDR1 and CDR2: ENHRY and SYGVKD. CDR3 sequence reads: CAARGEGETQYF. The CDR3 DNA follows: TGTGCCGCGAGAGGGGAGGGGGAGACCCAGTACTTC.

This CDR3 reads CASSEWGVTESDYEQFF. In nucleotides, the CDR3 is TGTGCCAGCAGTGAATGGGGCGTGACCGAGTCAGATTATGAGCAGTTCTTC. The chain uses TRBV25-1 and TRBJ2-1; tentative D call: TRBD1 (5 bases). The CDR3 is made up of 17 amino acids. Trimming removed 1 base at V and 8 bases at J, with 21 bases between. CDR1 and CDR2 from the germline V gene are MGHDK and SYGVNS.

The genes are TRBV12-3 or TRBV12-4 and TRBJ1-2; possibly TRBD1 for D (6 bases). This CDR3 contains 13 residues. The V end lost 6 bases, the J end lost 7 bases, and 15 bases lay between the germline ends. The CDR3 sequence is CASRTDRPTGYTF. The CDR3 DNA reads as TGTGCCAGCAGGACTGACAGGCCGACTGGCTACACCTTC.

This clone has just one count. This sequence joins TRBV12-3 or TRBV12-4 and TRBJ1-1, with D uncertain. V shed 6 bases and J shed 1 base, with 9 bases lying between them. This CDR3 is 13 amino acids long. The CDR3 DNA reads as TGTGCCAGCAGAGAACACCCGAACACTGAAGCTTTCTTT. Translating gives CASREHPNTEAFF.

This clone is a singleton in its sample. J is TRBJ2-1 and V is TRBV5-6, with 10 bases aligning to TRBD2. V lost 4 bases, J lost 10 bases, and 2 bases stayed unmatched. The CDR3 totals 12 residues. Germline values: CDR1 SGHDT, CDR2 YYEEEE. The DNA of the CDR3 is TGTGCCAGCAGCCGGACTAGCGGCGAGCAGTTCTTC. Translation gives CASSRTSGEQFF.

The chain links TRBV5-8 to TRBJ1-5; D unresolved. This CDR3 has 12 residues. CDR1 and CDR2 from the germline V gene are SGHTS and YDEGEE. Trimming removed 2 bases at V and 3 bases at J, with 3 bases between. The CDR3 sequence: CASSFHNQPQHF. The DNA of the CDR3 is TGTGCCAGCAGCTTCCACAATCAGCCCCAGCATTTT.

This sequence joins TRBV7-9 and TRBJ2-1, with 11 positions matching TRBD2. There are 19 residues in the CDR3. Germline V lookup: CDR1 SEHNR, CDR2 FQNEAQ (reference sequence). The trim removed 1 base at V and 0 bases at J, leaving 8 bases unmatched. The CDR3 spells CASSLGMLAGGGSYNEQFF. The CDR3 DNA reads as TGTGCCAGCAGCTTAGGAATGCTAGCGGGAGGCGGCTCCTACAATGAGCAGTTCTTC.

The chain links TRBV19 to TRBJ2-2, with 8 bases lining up with TRBD1. V trimming: 7 bases; J trimming: 5 bases; junction bases outside the gene matches: 18. CDR1 is LNHDA and CDR2 is SQIVND in the germline V gene (reference sequence). The CDR3 is 18 amino acids. The chain's CDR3 is CASNRRGRAGGPTGELFF. The CDR3 DNA is TGTGCCAGTAATCGACGAGGCCGGGCAGGGGGCCCGACCGGGGAGCTGTTTTTT.

The chain employs TRBV19 and TRBJ1-1; 7 bases map to TRBD1. The CDR3 spans 17 residues. The J segment lost 4 bases and the V segment lost 4 bases, leaving 15 bases of the junction unmatched. CDR1 LNHDA and CDR2 SQIVND come from the germline V gene (reference sequence). The CDR3 protein is CASSTRQGADLSTEAFF. The CDR3 DNA reads as TGTGCCAGTAGTACCCGACAGGGCGCAGATTTAAGCACTGAAGCTTTCTTT.

The CDR3 DNA is TGTGCCAGTAGTGAAGGCGGGCAAGAGACCCAGTACTTC. This encodes CASSEGGQETQYF. The chain links TRBV19 to TRBJ2-5; D might be TRBD2 (5 bases). The ends were cut back, 5 bases at V and 2 bases at J, with 9 bases in the middle. The CDR3 is made up of 13 amino acids. CDR1 LNHDA and CDR2 SQIVND come from the germline V gene (reference sequence).

The chain combines TRBV7-2 with TRBJ1-6; tentatively, D is TRBD1 (5 bases). CDR1 is SGHTA and CDR2 is FQGNSA in the germline V gene. Deletions cut 5 bases from V and 8 bases from J, with 19 bases between. CDR3 size: 16 residues. This chain's CDR3 is CASSSMGLATYSPLHF. CDR3 coding DNA: TGTGCCAGCAGCAGCATGGGACTCGCCACCTATTCACCCCTCCACTTT.

V is TRBV30 and J is TRBJ1-2, with TRBD1 matching over 7 bases. V shed 4 bases, J shed 6 bases, and the junction held 17 bases outside the gene matches. The CDR3 sequence is 16 residues long. Germline values: CDR1 GTSNPN, CDR2 SVGIG (reference sequence). The CDR3 DNA reads as TGTGCCTGGACTAACAAATTGTACCGGGACAGAGATGGCTACACCTTC. It translates to CAWTNKLYRDRDGYTF.

The chain joins TRBV18 to TRBJ2-5; TRBD1 matches at 8 bases. V lost 3 bases and J lost 2; bases outside the gene matches: 5. The CDR3 runs to 15 residues. From germline, CDR1 is KGHSH and CDR2 LQKENI. Written as DNA, the CDR3 is TGTGCCAGCTCACCCGGGACAGGTTGGCAAGAGACCCAGTACTTC. Amino acid sequence: CASSPGTGWQETQYF.

The CDR3 DNA reads TGTGCCAGCACCAGGGGTAGCACAGATACGCAGTATTTT. Translated: CASTRGSTDTQYF. The rearrangement uses TRBV25-1 and TRBJ2-3, with a possible D match to TRBD1 (6 bases). Germline V gene data show CDR1 as MGHDK and CDR2 as SYGVNS. This CDR3 has 13 residues. V was pared by 7 bases and J by 0 bases, with 8 bases between.

This chain uses TRBV7-3 with TRBJ1-1; TRBD1 aligns across 10 bases. Germline CDR1 SGHTA, CDR2 FQGTGA. CDR3 length equals 15 residues. V gave up 4 bases and J gave up 0 bases; unmatched junction bases: 2. The CDR3 is CASSSGQGMNTEAFF. The CDR3, as DNA: TGTGCCAGCAGCTCGGGACAGGGGATGAACACTGAAGCTTTCTTT.

The rearrangement links TRBV9 to TRBJ1-2, with TRBD1 as a possible D gene (5 bases). Germline assignment: CDR1 SGDLS and CDR2 YYNGEE. The CDR3 has 14 residues. The V and J ends lost 0 bases and 4 bases respectively, with 10 bases between them. CDR3 in DNA: TGTGCCAGCAGCGTAGGTAAGGACATCTATGGCTACACCTTC. This translates into CASSVGKDIYGYTF. The complete variable domain, with remaining parts taken from reference TRBV9 and TRBJ1-2, reads DSGVTQTPKHLITATGQRVTLRCSPRSGDLSVYWYQQSLDQGLQFLIQYYNGEERAKGNILERFSAQQFPDLHSELNLSSLELGDSALYFCASSVGKDIYGYTFGSGTRLTVV.

Note on this clone: Mismatch with germline at one junction end may stem from a read error. The V gene is TRBV19, the J gene TRBJ1-1; tentatively, D is TRBD1 (6 bases). This CDR3 comprises 13 residues. Germline V gene sequence: CDR1 LNHDA, CDR2 SQIVND (reference sequence). Here the CDR3 DNA reads TGTGCCAGTAGTCCACAGGGAGCGACTGACGCTTTCTTT. Encoded protein: CASSPQGATDAFF.

This chain connects TRBV19 to TRBJ1-3, with D maybe TRBD1 (5 bases). CDR1 and CDR2 from the germline V gene are LNHDA and SQIVND (reference sequence). V dropped 3 bases and J dropped 2 bases, with 8 bases sitting between them. CDR3 length: 14 amino acids. The CDR3 coding sequence is TGTGCCAGTAGTATTAGGGGTCCTGGAAACACCATATATTTT. Encoded protein: CASSIRGPGNTIYF.

V is TRBV27 and J is TRBJ1-5; 7 bases are a match to TRBD1. CDR1 MNHEY and CDR2 SMNVEV come from the germline V gene (reference sequence). The CDR3 has 13 residues. J was trimmed by 1 base and V by 10 bases; bases with no gene match: 4. Written as DNA, the CDR3 is TGTGCCACGGGACAGACGAGCAATCAGCCCCAGCATTTT. Translation gives CATGQTSNQPQHF.